Sequencing of this T cell receptor beta chain was carried out in a study of blood T cell repertoires in COVID-19. Across the study: The samples span acute and convalescent COVID-19 from the United States, Italy and Spain. The cDNA or gDNA used as material had been derived from T cells, B-cell-depleted T cells, or PBMCs.

In the source study's methods: Nucleated cell counts were estimated from reference gene primer amplification. Clones were read by immunoSEQ multiplex PCR, and TCRdb kept only the in-frame ones, dropping some. The V and J calls and clone size are taken from that table; D and trimming were inferred from the DNA. The sample carries more than 85,000 clones, about 85% recorded once. A few counts support this clone. Germline CDR1 LNHDA, CDR2 SQIVND (reference sequence). V gave up 1 base and J gave up 4 bases, with 14 bases separating them. The CDR3 is made up of 16 amino acids. Source material: peripheral blood. This clonotype originated in a man between 45 and 60 years old with active COVID-19. V usage is TRBV19 and J usage is TRBJ2-1; no reliable D call. The CDR3 DNA is TGTGCCAGTAGTATAGCAAGCCTTACCCGTTACAATGAGCAGTTCTTC. Protein sequence: CASSIASLTRYNEQFF.